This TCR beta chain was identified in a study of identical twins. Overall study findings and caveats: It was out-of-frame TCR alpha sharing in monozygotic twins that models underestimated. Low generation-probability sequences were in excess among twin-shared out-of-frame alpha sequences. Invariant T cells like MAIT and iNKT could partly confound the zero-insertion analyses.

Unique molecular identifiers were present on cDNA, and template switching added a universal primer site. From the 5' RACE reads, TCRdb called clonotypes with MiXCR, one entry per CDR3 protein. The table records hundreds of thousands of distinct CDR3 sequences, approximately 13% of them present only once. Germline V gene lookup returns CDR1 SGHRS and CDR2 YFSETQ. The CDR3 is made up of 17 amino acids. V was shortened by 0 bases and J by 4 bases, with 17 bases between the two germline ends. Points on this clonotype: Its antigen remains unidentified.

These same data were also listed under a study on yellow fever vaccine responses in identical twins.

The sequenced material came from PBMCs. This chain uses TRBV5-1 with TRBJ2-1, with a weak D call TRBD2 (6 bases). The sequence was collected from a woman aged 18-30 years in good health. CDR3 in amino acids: CASSLEGGTGNYNEQFF. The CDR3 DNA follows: TGCGCCAGCAGCTTGGAAGGTGGGACTGGAAATTACAATGAGCAGTTCTTC.